This T cell receptor beta chain was documented in a study of cytomegalovirus exposure and HLA in healthy donors. Background on the study: The 110 or so validation repertoires used a platform that matched the one used for the roughly 650 first-cohort repertoires, as a later analysis reported. Regarding the study as a whole: The authors listed 150 to 200 TCR beta chains as cytomegalovirus-associated.

V lost 3 bases and J lost 0; bases outside the gene matches: 0. Germline-derived CDR1 and CDR2 are SGHTA and FQGNSA. This CDR3 contains 14 residues. The table came from immunoSEQ multiplex PCR; TCRdb's copy has only in-frame clones and leaves some out. The table includes about 330,000 clones, 86% detected once. Comments on this clone: Its target is not known. The same CDR3 is also encoded by other DNA sequences in this sample.

This sequence was found in a woman younger than 35 in good health and CMV-seronegative. The chain links TRBV7-2 to TRBJ2-7; TRBD1 agrees at 9 bases. Sequencing was carried out using PBMCs. In DNA, the CDR3 is TGTGCCAGCAGCTTGACAGGGGGCTCCTACGAGCAGTACTTC. Translated, it gives CASSLTGGSYEQYF. Using reference TRBV7-2 and TRBJ2-7 for the parts outside the CDR3, the full variable domain is GAGVSQSPSNKVTEKGKDVELRCDPISGHTALYWYRQSLGQGLEFLIYFQGNSAPDKSGLPSDRFSAERTGGSVSTLTIQRTQQEDSAVYLCASSLTGGSYEQYFGPGTRLTVT.